The T cell receptor beta chain described here comes from a study of cytomegalovirus exposure and HLA in healthy donors (dated by TCRdb to about 2017). Concerning the study at large: The 500 to 800 repertoires of the first cohort and the roughly 120 validation repertoires were produced on the same platform, according to a later analysis. The study was designed to test whether signatures of past pathogen exposure could be identified by cataloging public T cell receptors. Along with the approximately 670-subject first cohort, a separate validation cohort of over a hundred different subjects was used. To predict cytomegalovirus infection status, the study combined high-throughput TCR immunosequencing, statistical association of individual TCRs with disease status, and machine learning. Overall results and qualifications from the work: Subsequent analysis determined that TCRs grouped into clusters in the first cohort also showed a tendency toward co-occurrence across the approximately 120 validation repertoires, and approximately 93% of cluster scores exceeded 0. The classifier was reported to diagnose cytomegalovirus status with high specificity and sensitivity in both the original cohort and the validation cohort. Three of the identified cytomegalovirus-associated TCR beta chains were confirmed in vitro to be specific for cytomegalovirus antigens. All 120 repertoires were used to score co-occurrence in the validation cohort in a later analysis, because that analysis had no HLA typing for the cohort. The authors suggested that the approach could potentially be extended to other disease states and immunological phenotypes. The study listed 150 to 200 TCR beta chains as associated with cytomegalovirus. Across donors, most TCR sequences were observed very rarely, whereas some public TCRs were present in many individuals.

The donors were included in the validation cohort of roughly 120 subjects, a group kept apart from the roughly 670-subject first cohort. As concerns this clone: Its antigen is not yet known. The sample holds no much larger clone one base away, and base qualities are not on file.

The receptor library was made with the immunoSEQ multiplex PCR assay. The study's own analysis went as follows. A statistical classification framework was built to diagnose cytomegalovirus status from the catalog of TCR beta chain sequences. In its TCRdb copy, this immuneACCESS table keeps in-frame sequences only and misses some clones. Where compared with another copy, unresolved V genes explain less than half of these, and the others have no known cause. V and J calls and clone size are copied from that table; D and trimming were computed from the DNA. The sample yields 160,000 or so clones; more than 75% were counted once. Less than 3% of the sample lies in the top ten. V trim: 2 bases; J trim: 4 bases; unmatched bases: 13. The cysteine opens and the phenylalanine closes a CDR3 of 18 amino acids. The sequence is cut down to CDR3 DNA, 54 bases in frame from base 1. CDR1 and CDR2 were assigned from the germline V gene as SGHAT and FQNNGV.

The rearranged chain carries TRBV11-2 and TRBJ2-3; a stretch of 9 junction bases matches TRBD2. This sequence was found in a man in his late teens or twenties in good health and CMV-seropositive. Sequencing input: PBMCs. The DNA is TGTGCCAGCAGCTTAACCCCCCACGCGGGAGGGCCCCCAGATACGCAGTATTTT. Translation gives CASSLTPHAGGPPDTQYF. Extended through the reference TRBV11-2 and TRBJ2-3 proteins, this CDR3 yields the full variable domain: EAGVAQSPRYKIIEKRQSVAFWCNPISGHATLYWYQQILGQGPKLLIQFQNNGVVDDSQLPKDRFSAERLKGVDSTLKIQPAKLEDSAVYLCASSLTPHAGGPPDTQYFGPGTRLTVL.